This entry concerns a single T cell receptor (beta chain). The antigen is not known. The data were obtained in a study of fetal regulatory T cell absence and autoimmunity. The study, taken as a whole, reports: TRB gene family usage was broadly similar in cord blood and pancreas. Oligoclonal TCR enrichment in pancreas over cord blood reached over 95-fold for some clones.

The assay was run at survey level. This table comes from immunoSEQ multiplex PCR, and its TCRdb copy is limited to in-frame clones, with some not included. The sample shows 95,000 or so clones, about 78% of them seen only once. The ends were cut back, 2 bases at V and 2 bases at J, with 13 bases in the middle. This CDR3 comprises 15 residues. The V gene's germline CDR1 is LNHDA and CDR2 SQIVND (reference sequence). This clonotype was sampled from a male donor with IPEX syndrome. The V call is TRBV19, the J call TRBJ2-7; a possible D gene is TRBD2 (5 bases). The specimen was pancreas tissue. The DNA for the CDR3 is TGTGCCAGTAGTATATACGAGGGAAACCCCTACGAGCAGTACTTC. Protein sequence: CASSIYEGNPYEQYF.